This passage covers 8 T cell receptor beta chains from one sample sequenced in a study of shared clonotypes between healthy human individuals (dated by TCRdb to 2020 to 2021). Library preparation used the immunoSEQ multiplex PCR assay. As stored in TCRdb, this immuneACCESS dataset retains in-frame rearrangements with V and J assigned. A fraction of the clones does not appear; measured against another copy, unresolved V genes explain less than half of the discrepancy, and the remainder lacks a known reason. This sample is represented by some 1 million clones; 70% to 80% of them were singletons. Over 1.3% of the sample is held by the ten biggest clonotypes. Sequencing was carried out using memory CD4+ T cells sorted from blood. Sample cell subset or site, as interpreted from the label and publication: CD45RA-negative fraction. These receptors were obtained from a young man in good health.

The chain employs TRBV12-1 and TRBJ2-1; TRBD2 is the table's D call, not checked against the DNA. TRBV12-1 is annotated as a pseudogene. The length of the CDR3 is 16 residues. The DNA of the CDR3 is TGTGCCAGCAGCTGCCCACAGCCGGGGGGGGACAATGAGCAGTTCTTC. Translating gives CASSCPQPGGDNEQFF.

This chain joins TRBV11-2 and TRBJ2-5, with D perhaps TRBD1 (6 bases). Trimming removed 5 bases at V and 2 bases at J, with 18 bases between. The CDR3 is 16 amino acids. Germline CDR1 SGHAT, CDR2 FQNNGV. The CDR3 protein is CASSPLNRTAQETQYF. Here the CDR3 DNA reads TGTGCCAGCAGCCCGCTAAACCGGACAGCTCAAGAGACCCAGTACTTC. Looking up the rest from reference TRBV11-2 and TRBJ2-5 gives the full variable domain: EAGVAQSPRYKIIEKRQSVAFWCNPISGHATLYWYQQILGQGPKLLIQFQNNGVVDDSQLPKDRFSAERLKGVDSTLKIQPAKLEDSAVYLCASSPLNRTAQETQYFGPGTRLLVL.

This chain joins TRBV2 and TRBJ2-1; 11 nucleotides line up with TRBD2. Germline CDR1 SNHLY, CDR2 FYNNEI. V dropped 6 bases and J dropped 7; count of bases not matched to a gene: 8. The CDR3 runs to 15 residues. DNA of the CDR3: TGTGCCAGCAGCGCTCTAGCGGGAGGCCTGAATGAGCAGTTCTTC. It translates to CASSALAGGLNEQFF.

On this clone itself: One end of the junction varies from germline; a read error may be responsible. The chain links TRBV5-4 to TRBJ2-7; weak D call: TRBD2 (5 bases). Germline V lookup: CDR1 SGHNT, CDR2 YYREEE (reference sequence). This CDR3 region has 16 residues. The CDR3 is CASSLAAQRNSHEQYF. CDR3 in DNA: TGTGCCAGCAGCTTGGCCGCCCAGCGGAACTCCCACGAGCAGTACTTC.

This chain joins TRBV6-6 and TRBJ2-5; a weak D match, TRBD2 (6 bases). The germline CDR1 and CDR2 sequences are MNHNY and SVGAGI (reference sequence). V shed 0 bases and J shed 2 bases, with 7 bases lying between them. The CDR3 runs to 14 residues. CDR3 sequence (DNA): TGTGCCAGCAGTTACTCCGGGACTCAAGAGACCCAGTACTTC. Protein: CASSYSGTQETQYF.

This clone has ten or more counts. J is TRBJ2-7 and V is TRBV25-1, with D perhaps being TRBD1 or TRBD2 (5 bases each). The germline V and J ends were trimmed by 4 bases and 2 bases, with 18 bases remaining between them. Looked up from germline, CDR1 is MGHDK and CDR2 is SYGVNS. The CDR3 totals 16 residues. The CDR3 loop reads CASSAPSAAGTYEQYF. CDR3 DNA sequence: TGTGCCAGCAGTGCCCCCTCAGCGGCAGGGACCTACGAGCAGTACTTC.

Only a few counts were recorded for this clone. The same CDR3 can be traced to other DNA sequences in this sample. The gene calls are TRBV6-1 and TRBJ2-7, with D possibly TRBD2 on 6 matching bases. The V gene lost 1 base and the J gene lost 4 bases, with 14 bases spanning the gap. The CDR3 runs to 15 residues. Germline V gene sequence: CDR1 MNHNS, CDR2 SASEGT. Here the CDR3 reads CASSEGGAGSYEQYF. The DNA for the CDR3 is TGTGCCAGCAGTGAAGGGGGCGCGGGGTCGTACGAGCAGTACTTC.

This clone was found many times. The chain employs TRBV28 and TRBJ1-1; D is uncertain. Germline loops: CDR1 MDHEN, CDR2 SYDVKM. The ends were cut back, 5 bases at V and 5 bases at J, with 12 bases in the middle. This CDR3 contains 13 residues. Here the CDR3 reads CASSTREGTEAFF. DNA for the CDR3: TGTGCCAGCAGTACAAGGGAAGGTACTGAAGCTTTCTTT.